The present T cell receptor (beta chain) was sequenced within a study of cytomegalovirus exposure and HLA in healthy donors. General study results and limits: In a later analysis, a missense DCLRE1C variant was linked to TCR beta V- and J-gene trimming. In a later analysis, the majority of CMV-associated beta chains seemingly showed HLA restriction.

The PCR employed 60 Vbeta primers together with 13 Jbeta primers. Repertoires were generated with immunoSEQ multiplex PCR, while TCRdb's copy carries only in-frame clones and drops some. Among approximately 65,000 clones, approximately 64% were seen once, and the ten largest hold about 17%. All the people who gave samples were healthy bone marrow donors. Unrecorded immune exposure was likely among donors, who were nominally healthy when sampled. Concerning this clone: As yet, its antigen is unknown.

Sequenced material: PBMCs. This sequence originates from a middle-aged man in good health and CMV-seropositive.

The CDR3 protein is CASGKGVENSPLHF. The CDR3 DNA is TGTGCCAGCGGAAAGGGGGTAGAGAATTCACCCCTCCACTTT. V gene TRBV6-6 combines with J gene TRBJ1-6; TRBD1 is a possible D gene (6 bases). The CDR3 has 14 amino acids. Trimming removed 8 bases from V and 7 bases from J, with 15 bases in between. The V gene's germline CDR1 is MNHNY and CDR2 SVGAGI (reference sequence).